The clone carrying this T cell receptor beta chain was found many times. The cDNA came from 5'RACE with 10-nucleotide random UMIs. TCRdb passed the 5' RACE reads through MiXCR, listing each CDR3 protein once. The data show around 27,000 distinct CDR3 sequences, roughly 15% seen once. This sample is drawn from a study of neurological immune-mediated disorders. The CDR3 runs 15 residues. CDR1 is SGDLS and CDR2 is YYNGEE in the germline V gene. J lost 8 bases, V lost 0 bases, and 6 bases had no gene match. The unsorted libraries had their origin in 2 million PBMCs stored at -80 C. The receptor comes from a man between 65 and 85 years old in good health. This chain uses TRBV9 with TRBJ2-1, with 9 nucleotides matching TRBD2. Sequenced: PBMCs. The CDR3 nucleotides read TGTGCCAGCAGCGTAGGGGGCGGGGGGGCCTATGAGCAGTTCTTC. Translated, it gives CASSVGGGGAYEQFF.